What follows describes a single TCR beta chain. The data were obtained in a study of technical replicates of blood from a handful of donors. V lost 5 bases to trimming and J lost 6 bases; unmatched junction nucleotides: 4. CDR1 is SGHNT and CDR2 is YENEEA in the germline V gene. The CDR3 totals 15 residues. The table came from immunoSEQ multiplex PCR; TCRdb's copy has only in-frame clones and leaves some out. The table records 80,000 or so clones, about 98% of them present only once. This TCR was recovered from a human donor in good health. This chain joins TRBV11-3 and TRBJ2-1, with 13 positions matching TRBD2. Sequenced material: T cells isolated from PBMCs. This chain's CDR3 is CASSQGTSGVNEQFF. DNA for the CDR3: TGTGCCAGCAGCCAAGGGACTAGCGGGGTCAATGAGCAGTTCTTC.